Here is one TCR beta chain with its context. The sample originates from a study of T cell repertoires in cytomegalovirus infection. Overall study: CMV infection together with matching HLA type was indicated by public TCR beta signatures.

TCRdb called the reads again in MiXCR, with one record for every CDR3 protein. The repertoire consists of approximately 320,000 distinct CDR3 sequences, with over 7.5% occurring once and the leading ten covering about 3.9%. This CDR3 region has 18 residues. V was pared by 6 bases and J by 0 bases, with 21 bases between. This clonotype originated in a human donor in good health (CMV status not recorded). Some clones in this sample may be carry-over from other donors' samples. The genes are TRBV23-1 and TRBJ1-5; tentatively, D is TRBD1 (5 bases). TRBV23-1 is placed among ORFs of uncertain function. Material for sequencing was PBMCs. Here the CDR3 reads CASRTTGSTRYSNQPQHF. In DNA form, the CDR3 reads TGCGCCAGCAGGACAACAGGATCGACTCGATATAGCAATCAGCCCCAGCATTTT.